Given below is one TCR beta chain in context. Its antigen remains undetermined. No base quality information exists; no much larger clone differs at one position. CDR1 and CDR2 (LNHDA, SQIVND) derive from the germline V gene (reference sequence). From V the trimming removes 8 bases and from J it removes 4 bases, while the gene matches leave 11 bases of the junction unaccounted for. The cysteine opens and the phenylalanine closes a CDR3 of 16 amino acids. Only the CDR3 part of the read is kept: 48 bases, read in frame from the first base. The record originates from a study of blood T cell repertoires in COVID-19 (TCRdb year 2020). General notes on the study: Samples covering the acute and convalescent phases of COVID-19 were provided by collaborators in the United States, Italy and Spain. The prospective study material was composed of cDNA or gDNA derived from T cells, B-cell-depleted T cells, or PBMCs. Subjects who had been exposed to COVID-19, were actively infected with it, or had recovered from it provided the deeply sampled blood TCRbeta repertoires that made up the dataset. The repertoires were released in a freely available public database meant as a resource for research on the immune response to SARS-CoV-2. Samples were obtained from the ongoing ImmuneRACE study (first 160 participants) and from roughly 1,300 subjects provided by 6 global collaborators. A de-identified subject ID, COVID-19 status, age in years and sex were almost always included in the sample metadata. Where available, HLA class I and class II types were taken from metadata supplied by the sample provider and were not determined by assay-based typing. What the study reported, not specific to this receptor: How much clinical and demographic metadata was included differed by source and by participant, and the metadata was provided uncurated.

The immunoSEQ Assay, a bias-controlled multiplex PCR, was used to amplify TCRbeta CDR3 regions from genomic DNA. The authors' analysis ran thus. Nucleated cell counts per sample were estimated from amplification of reference gene primers within the assay. Sequence reads were collapsed and filtered to measure the absolute abundance of every unique TCRbeta CDR3 rearrangement. For each sample, productive Simpson clonality was calculated as the square root of Simpson's diversity index across productive rearrangements. As stored in TCRdb, this immuneACCESS dataset retains in-frame rearrangements with V and J assigned. A fraction of the clones does not appear; measured against another copy, unresolved V genes explain less than half of the discrepancy, and the remainder lacks a known reason. That table supplies the V and J calls and clone size; D and trimming were determined from the DNA. Present in this sample are 99,000 or so clones, roughly 80% of which were seen just once. Clones ranked in the top ten supply 8.5% to 9.5% of the sample.

The collaborating institutions used their own protocols to collect whole blood in K2EDTA tubes. For TCRbeta analysis, collaborators shipped samples as frozen whole blood, isolated PBMCs, or DNA extracted from either of those sample types. The sequence was obtained from a woman in her sixties or seventies with acute or convalescent COVID-19. Sequenced sample: peripheral blood. The sequence links TRBV19 to TRBJ2-2, and TRBD2 matches 9 of the central bases. The nucleotide sequence is TGTGCCAGTGGCGGGGGGGGCCATAATCCCACCGGGGAGCTGTTTTTT. The translation is CASGGGGHNPTGELFF.